This entry features one T cell receptor beta chain sequence. What it binds is unknown. The data are from a study of cytomegalovirus exposure and HLA in healthy donors. General study findings and limits: In a later analysis, TCR beta V- and J-gene trimming showed a link to a missense DCLRE1C variant. Earlier findings revealed that most TCR beta V segments proved productive either about 90% or about 30% of the time. A further, later analysis showed that HLA-associated TCR beta chains (compared with equally common others) were more clonally expanded.

Vbeta (60) and Jbeta (13) primers were used in the PCR. Produced via immunoSEQ multiplex PCR; TCRdb's table is partial and in-frame only. Here the sample spans 150,000 to 200,000 clones, approximately 86% being singletons. Germline loops: CDR1 SGHTA, CDR2 FQGNSA. V shed 1 base and J 2 bases; nucleotides not matched to a gene: 0. This CDR3 spans 14 amino acids. The genes are TRBV7-2 and TRBJ1-2, with TRBD1 identical over 8 bases. This TCR was recovered from a woman aged 18-30 years in good health and CMV-seronegative. What was sequenced was PBMCs. The DNA for the CDR3 is TGTGCCAGCAGCTTAGGGACAGGGAACTATGGCTACACCTTC. It specifies CASSLGTGNYGYTF.